Described below is a single TCR beta chain sequence and its context. In the authors' workflow: How many nucleated cells were present was estimated from reference gene primer amplification. Clones were sequenced by immunoSEQ multiplex PCR, and TCRdb holds only the in-frame ones, with some missing. V and J calls and clone size are copied from that table; D and trimming were computed from the DNA. The sample shows about 120,000 clones, about four fifths of them seen only once. The CDR3 loop spans 13 amino acids. Germline V gene data show CDR1 as LNHDA and CDR2 as SQIVND (reference sequence). Trimming cost V 6 bases and J 0 bases, with 8 bases left between them. The data were obtained in a study of blood T cell repertoires in COVID-19. Study-wide context: Samples representing acute and convalescent COVID-19 were sourced from the United States, Italy and Spain. PBMCs, B-cell-depleted T cells, or T cells provided the cDNA or gDNA that made up the material.

The sequence was obtained from a man in his sixties with active or convalescent COVID-19. Source material: peripheral blood. This sequence joins TRBV19 and TRBJ1-1; D gene unclear. The CDR3 loop is CASRRHVNTEAFF. CDR3 nucleotide sequence: TGTGCCAGTAGGCGACATGTGAACACTGAAGCTTTCTTT.